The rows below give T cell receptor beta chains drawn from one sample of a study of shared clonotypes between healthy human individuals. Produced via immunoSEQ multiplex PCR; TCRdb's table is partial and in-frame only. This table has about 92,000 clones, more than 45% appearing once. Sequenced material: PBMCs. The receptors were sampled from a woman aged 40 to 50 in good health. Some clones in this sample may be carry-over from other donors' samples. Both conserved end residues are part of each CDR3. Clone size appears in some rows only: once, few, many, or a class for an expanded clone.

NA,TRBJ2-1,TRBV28,CASTSGTPTGNEQFF
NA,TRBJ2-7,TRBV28,CASSLAYSSYEQYF
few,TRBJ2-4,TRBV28,CASSLSRDLAKNIQYF
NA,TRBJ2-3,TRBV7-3,CASSSSRRADTQYF
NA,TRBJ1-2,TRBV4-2,CASSLGPGWSGYTF
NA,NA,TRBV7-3,CASSLAGRYEQYF
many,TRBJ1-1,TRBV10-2,CASRVNREKAFF
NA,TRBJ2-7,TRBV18,CASSPTQGGGHEQYF
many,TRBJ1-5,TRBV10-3,CAISAYGTELSF
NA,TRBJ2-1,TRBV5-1,CASSEGLAGNNEQFF
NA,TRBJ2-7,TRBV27,CASSPREAYEQYF
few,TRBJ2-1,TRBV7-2,CASSLWLAGQSSYNEQFF
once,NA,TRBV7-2,CASSLTPSYEQYF
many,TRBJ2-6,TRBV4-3,CASSQDAGVGANVLTF
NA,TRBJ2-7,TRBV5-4,CASMLRGGYEQYF
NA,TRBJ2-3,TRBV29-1,CSAEKAGLAGGLRTDTQYF
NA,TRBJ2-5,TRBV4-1,CASSQRTGCETQYF
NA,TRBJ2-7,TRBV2,CASRTTGNEQYF
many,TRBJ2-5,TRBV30,CAWSQQGSETQYF
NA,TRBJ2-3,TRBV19,CASTPSGRATDTQYF
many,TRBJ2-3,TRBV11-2,CASSLGTDTQYF
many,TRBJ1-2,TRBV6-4,CANGESYTF
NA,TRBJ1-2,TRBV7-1,CASSPLGARGYTF
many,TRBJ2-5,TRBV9,CASSEGVAGGEETQYF
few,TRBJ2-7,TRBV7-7,CASSPQLGSYEQYF
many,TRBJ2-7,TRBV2,CASSVPISYEQYF
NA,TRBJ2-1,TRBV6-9,CASSYGTIVGEQFF
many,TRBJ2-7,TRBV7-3,CASSLSGGGYEQYF
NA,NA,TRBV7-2,CASSSGGEQYF
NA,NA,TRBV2,CASSNGGRVMNEQYF
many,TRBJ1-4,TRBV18,CASSPWGQGGEKLFF
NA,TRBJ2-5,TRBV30,CAWSVGGPGGETQYF
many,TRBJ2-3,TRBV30,CAWGRAGRGTDTQYF
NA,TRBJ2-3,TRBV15,CATSRASGGTDTQYF
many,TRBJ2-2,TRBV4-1,CASSQMGPGELFF
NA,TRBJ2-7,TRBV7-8,CASSVGTSGIYEQYF
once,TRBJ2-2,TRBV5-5,CASSFFSDTGELFF
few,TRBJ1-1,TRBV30,CAWSSGLGAAEAFF
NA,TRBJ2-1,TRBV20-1,CSVGGYNEQFF
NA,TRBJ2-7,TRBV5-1,CASSSDSTSYEQYF
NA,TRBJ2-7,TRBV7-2,CASSPSTSLFAYEQYF
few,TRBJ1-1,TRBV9,CASSVGPEGTEAFF
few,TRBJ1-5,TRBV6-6,CASRGNSNQPQHF
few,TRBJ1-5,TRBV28,CASSPGANQPQHF
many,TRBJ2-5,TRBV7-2,CASSYFGRTETQYF
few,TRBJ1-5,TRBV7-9,CASSPPGGQPQHF
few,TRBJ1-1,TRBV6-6,CASSSFTGSTEAFF
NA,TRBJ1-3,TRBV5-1,CASSLGTGVSGNTIYF
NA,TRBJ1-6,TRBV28,CASSVPGQDSPLHF
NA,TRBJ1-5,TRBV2,CASSQWSNQPQHF
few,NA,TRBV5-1,CASGPTEISYEQYF
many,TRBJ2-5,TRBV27,CASSPRDEETQYF
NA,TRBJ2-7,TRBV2,CASRAGEPYEQYF
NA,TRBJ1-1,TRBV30,CAWSATGGESNTEAFF
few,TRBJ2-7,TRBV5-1,CASSLDSSVYYEQYF
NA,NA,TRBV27,CASSLSGETQYF
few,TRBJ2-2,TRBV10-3,CAISHRDRATGELFF
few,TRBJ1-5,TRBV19,CAAGGRRDNQPQHF
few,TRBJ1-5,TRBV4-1,CASSQVPGAYSNQPQHF